A selection of T cell receptor beta chains follows, all from one sample in a study of cytomegalovirus exposure and HLA in healthy donors. Repertoires were generated with immunoSEQ multiplex PCR, while TCRdb's copy carries only in-frame clones and drops some. This table holds approximately 190,000 clones, roughly an eighth found once. The specimen sequenced was PBMCs. Receptor source: a man aged 50 to 60 in good health and CMV-seropositive. The CDR3 runs from the conserved cysteine through the conserved F or W.

j_call,v_call,cdr3_aa
TRBJ2-1,TRBV5-1,CASSFGGGGNEQFF
TRBJ2-5,TRBV4-1,CASSLGQGKETQYF
TRBJ2-3,TRBV11-3,CASSFGTSGALRGTDTQYF
TRBJ1-4,TRBV7-9,CASSLDSVEVNEKLFF
TRBJ2-1,TRBV5-4,CASSLEGTGMNEQFF
TRBJ2-2,TRBV7-9,CASSRLAGQNTGELFF
TRBJ1-2,TRBV6-5,CASRSGGLRYGYTF
TRBJ1-4,TRBV5-1,CASSLTGLNEKLFF
TRBJ2-4,TRBV2,CASSADRLAKNIQYF
TRBJ2-2,TRBV28,CASSSPGGTGELFF
TRBJ1-1,TRBV4-3,CASSQNSRGVLAEAFF
TRBJ2-5,TRBV5-8,CASSLHRSTGGVETQYF
TRBJ1-2,TRBV7-9,CASSSGRLYGYTF
TRBJ1-1,TRBV29-1,CSVEVQGNTEAFF
TRBJ2-5,TRBV19,CASSGGPLETQYF
.,TRBV5-6,CASSITGTSDPYEQYF
TRBJ1-5,TRBV7-9,CASSLGAGQWGNQPQHF
TRBJ2-1,TRBV7-9,CASSSAQPRNEQFF
TRBJ2-2,TRBV9,CASSTHGRGSNTGELFF
TRBJ2-7,TRBV5-6,CASSLYGAYEQYF
TRBJ2-5,TRBV18,CASSTTSGGAWETQYF
TRBJ2-5,TRBV28,CASSFLATGFQETQYF
TRBJ2-4,TRBV2,CASSAPSSRNIQYF
TRBJ2-3,TRBV13,CASSLGQLSTDTQYF